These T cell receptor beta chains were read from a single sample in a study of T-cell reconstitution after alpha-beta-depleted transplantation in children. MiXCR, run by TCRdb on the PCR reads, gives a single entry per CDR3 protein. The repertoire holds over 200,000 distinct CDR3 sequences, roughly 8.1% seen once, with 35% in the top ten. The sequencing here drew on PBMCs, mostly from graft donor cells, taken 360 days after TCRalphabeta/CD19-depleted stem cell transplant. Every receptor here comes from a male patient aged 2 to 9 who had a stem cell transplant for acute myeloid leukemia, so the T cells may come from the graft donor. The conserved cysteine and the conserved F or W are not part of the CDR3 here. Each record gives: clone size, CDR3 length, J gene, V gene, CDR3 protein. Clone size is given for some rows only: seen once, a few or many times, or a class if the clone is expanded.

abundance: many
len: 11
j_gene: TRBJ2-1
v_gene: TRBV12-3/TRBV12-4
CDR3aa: ASERGAYNEQF

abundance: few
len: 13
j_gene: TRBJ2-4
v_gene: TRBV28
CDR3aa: ASSPIGTNTNIQY

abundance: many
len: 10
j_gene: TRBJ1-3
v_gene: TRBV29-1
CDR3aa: SARTEGNTIY

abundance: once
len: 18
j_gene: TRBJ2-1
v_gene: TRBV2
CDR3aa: ASSENPSPAGEVHYNEQF

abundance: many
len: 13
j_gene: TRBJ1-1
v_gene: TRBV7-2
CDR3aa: ASSLANGLNTEAF

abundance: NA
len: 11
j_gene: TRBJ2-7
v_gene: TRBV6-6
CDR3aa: ASSYIGSYEQY

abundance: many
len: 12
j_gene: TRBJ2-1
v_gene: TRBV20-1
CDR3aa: SALGLAGVNEQF

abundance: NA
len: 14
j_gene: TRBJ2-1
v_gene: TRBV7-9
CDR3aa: ASSLSGLAGENEQF

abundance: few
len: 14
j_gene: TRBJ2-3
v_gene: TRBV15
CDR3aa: ATRAQGQPGTDTQY

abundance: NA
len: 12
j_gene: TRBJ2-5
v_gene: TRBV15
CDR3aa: ATSRVETEETQY

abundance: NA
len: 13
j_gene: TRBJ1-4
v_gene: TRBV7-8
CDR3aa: ASSLGHRGLGKLF

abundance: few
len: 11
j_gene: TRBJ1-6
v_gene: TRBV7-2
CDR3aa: ASSSRGPSPLH

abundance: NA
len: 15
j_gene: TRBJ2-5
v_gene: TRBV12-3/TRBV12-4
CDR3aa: ASSPRLSARGLETQY

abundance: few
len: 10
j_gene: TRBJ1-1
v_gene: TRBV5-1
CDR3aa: ASSNTNTEAF

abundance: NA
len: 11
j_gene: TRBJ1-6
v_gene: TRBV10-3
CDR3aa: ASKGAGRSPLH

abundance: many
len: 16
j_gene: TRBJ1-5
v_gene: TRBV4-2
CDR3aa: ASSPQPMGRRGNQPQH

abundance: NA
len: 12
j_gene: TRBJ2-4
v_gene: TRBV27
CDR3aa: ASWTWRTFDIQY

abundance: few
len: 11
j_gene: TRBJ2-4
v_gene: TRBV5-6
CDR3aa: ASSLYSGQGPY

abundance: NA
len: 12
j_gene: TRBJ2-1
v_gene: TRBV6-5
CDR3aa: ASSYLRHNNEQF

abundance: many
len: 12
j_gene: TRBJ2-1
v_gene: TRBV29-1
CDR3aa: SGRRLAVHNEQF

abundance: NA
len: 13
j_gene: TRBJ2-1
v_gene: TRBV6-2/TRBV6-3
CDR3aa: ASSYLLAGADEQF

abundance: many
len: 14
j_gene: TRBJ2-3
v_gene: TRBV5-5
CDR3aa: ASSFTGDGNTDTQY

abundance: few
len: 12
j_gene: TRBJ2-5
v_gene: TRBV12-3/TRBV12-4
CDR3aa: ASRVGRNQETQY

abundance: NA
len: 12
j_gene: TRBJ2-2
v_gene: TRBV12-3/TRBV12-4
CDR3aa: ASGGGHTTGELF

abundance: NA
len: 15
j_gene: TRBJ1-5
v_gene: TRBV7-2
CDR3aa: ASSLRAGRQFNQPQH

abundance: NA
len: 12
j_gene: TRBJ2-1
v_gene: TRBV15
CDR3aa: ATSVTSSYNEQF

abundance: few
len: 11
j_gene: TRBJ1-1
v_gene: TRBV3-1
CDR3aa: ASSTRGNTEAF

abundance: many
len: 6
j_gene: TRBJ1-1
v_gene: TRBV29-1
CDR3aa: SVGEAF

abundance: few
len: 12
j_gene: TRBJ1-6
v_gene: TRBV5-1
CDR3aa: ASSLEKGDSPLH